This T cell receptor beta chain came from a study of identical twins. Unique molecular identifiers were in the cDNA, with template-switch universal primer binding. TCRdb processed the 5' RACE reads anew with MiXCR; each CDR3 protein has one entry. The sample carries about 1.7 million distinct CDR3 sequences, about 30% recorded once. About this clonotype: The antigen remains undetermined.

The trim removed 2 bases at V and 0 bases at J, leaving 11 bases unmatched. Looked up from germline, CDR1 is DFQATT and CDR2 is SNEGSKA (reference sequence). CDR3 size: 19 residues. Findings and limits, study-wide: Invariant MAIT and iNKT cells are populations that could partly confound zero-insertion analyses. Low generation probability was overrepresented in out-of-frame alpha sequences shared by twins.

Healthy Caucasians, and only they, were the donors. The clonotype was recovered from a newborn girl in good health. The chain joins TRBV20-1 to TRBJ2-1; 12 bases fit TRBD2. The specimen sequenced was cord blood. CDR3 DNA: TGCAGTGCTAGATACGCTAGCGGGAGGGCCCTCAGCTCCTACAATGAGCAGTTCTTC. The encoded protein is CSARYASGRALSSYNEQFF.